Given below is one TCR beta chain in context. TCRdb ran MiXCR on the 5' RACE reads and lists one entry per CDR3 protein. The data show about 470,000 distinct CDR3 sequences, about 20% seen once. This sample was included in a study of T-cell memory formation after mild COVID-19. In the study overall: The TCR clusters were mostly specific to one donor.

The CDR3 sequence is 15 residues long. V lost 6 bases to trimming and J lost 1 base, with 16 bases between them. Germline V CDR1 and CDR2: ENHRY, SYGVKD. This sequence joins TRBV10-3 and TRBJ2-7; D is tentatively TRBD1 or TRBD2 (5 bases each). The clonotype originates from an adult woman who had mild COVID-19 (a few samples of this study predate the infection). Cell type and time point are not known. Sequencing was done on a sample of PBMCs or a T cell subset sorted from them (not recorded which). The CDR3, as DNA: TGTGCCATCAGGGATTCCGGGACGGGGTCCTACGAGCAGTACTTC. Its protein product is CAIRDSGTGSYEQYF.